This TCR beta chain comes out of a study of T cell repertoires in cytomegalovirus infection. This clonotype was seen ten or more times. The antigen remains undetermined. Whole-study results and caveats: Cumulated frequencies of public TCR beta families served to identify carriers of CMV plus the relevant HLA.

MiXCR was run by TCRdb on the reads, yielding one entry per CDR3 protein. The table has approximately 490,000 distinct CDR3 sequences, 11% seen once. Germline V gene sequence: CDR1 LGHNT, CDR2 FRNRAP. The V end lost 3 bases, the J end lost 1 base, and 12 bases lay between the germline ends. The CDR3 sequence is 15 residues long. V gene TRBV12-5 combines with J gene TRBJ1-1; no reliable D call. This receptor was identified in a human donor in good health (CMV status not recorded). Some clones in this sample may be carry-over from other donors' samples. Material: PBMCs. CDR3 DNA sequence: TGTGCTAGTGGTTTCGTACCGGGATCGAACACTGAAGCTTTCTTT. It translates to CASGFVPGSNTEAFF.